The rows below give T cell receptor beta chains drawn from one sample of a study of shared clonotypes between healthy human individuals. Using immunoSEQ multiplex PCR, the repertoire was profiled, and TCRdb retains in-frame clones only, with some absent. The sample contains about 2.1 million clones, 93% of which appear only once. Input material: naive CD8+ T cells from PBMCs. These receptor sequences come from a man younger than 30 in good health. Some clones in this sample may be carry-over from other donors' samples. CDR3s include the opening cysteine and the closing phenylalanine or tryptophan.

V gene	J gene	CDR3 protein
TRBV5-5	TRBJ1-2	CASSRDRADGYTF
TRBV9	TRBJ2-2	CASSVDGVAGAGELFF
TRBV29-1	TRBJ1-1	CSVNLWELTEAFF
TRBV7-3	TRBJ2-1	CASSSPLAGGSNEQFF
TRBV27	TRBJ2-1	CASSFSPRGAYNEQFF
TRBV9	TRBJ2-1	CASSATSHNEQFF
TRBV7-2	TRBJ2-1	CASSLVRYPYNEQFF
TRBV19	TRBJ1-3	CASTTPASGNTIYF
TRBV28	TRBJ1-3	CASSFPRSGKNTIYF
TRBV29-1	TRBJ2-2	CSVGGTGELFF
TRBV7-9	TRBJ2-5	CASSSPNRRAWTQYF
TRBV5-1	TRBJ2-7	CASSLVGTSYEQYF
TRBV4-1	TRBJ2-7	CASSQGRQGTYEQYF
TRBV7-9	TRBJ2-2	CASSLSTTGELFF
TRBV5-1	TRBJ1-2	CASSGPDRNYGYTF
TRBV6-1	TRBJ1-2	CASSGGTGYGYTF
TRBV10-3	TRBJ2-3	CAISEPGASTDTQYF
TRBV7-9	TRBJ2-7	CASSPHGTSGSYEQYF